The 5 T cell receptor beta chains listed next were all sequenced from one sample in a study of CD8+CD57+ T cells in acquired aplastic anemia. Patients included in sequencing had previously demonstrated CD8+CD57+ cell expansion by flow cytometry. Genomic DNA templated the TCR beta VDJ and CDR3 profiling. MiXCR was run by TCRdb on the reads, yielding one entry per CDR3 protein. The sample includes 250,000 to 350,000 distinct CDR3 sequences, about 50% of them seen just once. Sequencing input: sorted CD4+, CD8+, or CD8+CD57+ T cells (not recorded which) from PBMCs. All receptors derive from a human donor with aplastic anemia.

The V and J genes are TRBV19 and TRBJ1-1; maybe TRBD1 (6 bases). V was trimmed by 9 bases and J by 1 base, leaving 21 bases between them. The germline gives CDR1 LNHDA, CDR2 SQIVND (reference sequence). The CDR3 runs to 16 residues. CDR3 sequence: CASLAGTRGSNTEAFF. DNA of the CDR3: TGTGCCAGCCTTGCCGGGACACGAGGGTCGAACACTGAAGCTTTCTTT.

This clonotype was observed a few times. The chain joins TRBV19 to TRBJ1-1; the D gene is possibly TRBD1 (5 bases). Germline values: CDR1 LNHDA, CDR2 SQIVND (reference sequence). This CDR3 contains 20 residues. Trimming left V 9 bases short and J 1 base short, with 33 bases between. CDR3 DNA: TGTGCCAGCTATCCAACCTCGGGACTCAGGGCGAGAATGGGGAACACTGAAGCTTTCTTT. Amino acids: CASYPTSGLRARMGNTEAFF.

The count of this clonotype is one. This chain links TRBV29-1 with TRBJ2-1; D remains unclear. Germline CDR1 SQVTM, CDR2 ANQGSEA. Trimming cost V 6 bases and J 4 bases, with 10 bases left between them. This CDR3 spans 12 amino acids. CDR3 in DNA: TGCAGCGTAGTCGGCCCTTACAATGAGCAGTTCTTC. This sequence encodes CSVVGPYNEQFF.

In this sample, this clonotype turned up many times. The chain carries TRBV2 and TRBJ2-3; D is perhaps TRBD1 (5 bases). CDR1 is SNHLY, CDR2 FYNNEI, per germline. Trimming left V 4 bases short and J 6 bases short, with 14 bases between. The CDR3 sequence is 14 residues long. The CDR3 loop reads CASSGQGVGDTQYF. The CDR3 DNA reads as TGTGCCAGCAGTGGTCAAGGGGTTGGCGATACGCAGTATTTT.

The CDR3 DNA follows: TGTGCCAGCAGCTTAGCTTACCGGACAGGTTCCTACGAGCAGTACTTC. Amino acid sequence: CASSLAYRTGSYEQYF. This chain links TRBV7-2 with TRBJ2-7, with 7 positions matching TRBD1. This CDR3 has 16 residues. J gave up 1 base and V 0 bases, and 6 bases lay outside the gene matches. Germline V gene sequence: CDR1 SGHTA, CDR2 FQGNSA.